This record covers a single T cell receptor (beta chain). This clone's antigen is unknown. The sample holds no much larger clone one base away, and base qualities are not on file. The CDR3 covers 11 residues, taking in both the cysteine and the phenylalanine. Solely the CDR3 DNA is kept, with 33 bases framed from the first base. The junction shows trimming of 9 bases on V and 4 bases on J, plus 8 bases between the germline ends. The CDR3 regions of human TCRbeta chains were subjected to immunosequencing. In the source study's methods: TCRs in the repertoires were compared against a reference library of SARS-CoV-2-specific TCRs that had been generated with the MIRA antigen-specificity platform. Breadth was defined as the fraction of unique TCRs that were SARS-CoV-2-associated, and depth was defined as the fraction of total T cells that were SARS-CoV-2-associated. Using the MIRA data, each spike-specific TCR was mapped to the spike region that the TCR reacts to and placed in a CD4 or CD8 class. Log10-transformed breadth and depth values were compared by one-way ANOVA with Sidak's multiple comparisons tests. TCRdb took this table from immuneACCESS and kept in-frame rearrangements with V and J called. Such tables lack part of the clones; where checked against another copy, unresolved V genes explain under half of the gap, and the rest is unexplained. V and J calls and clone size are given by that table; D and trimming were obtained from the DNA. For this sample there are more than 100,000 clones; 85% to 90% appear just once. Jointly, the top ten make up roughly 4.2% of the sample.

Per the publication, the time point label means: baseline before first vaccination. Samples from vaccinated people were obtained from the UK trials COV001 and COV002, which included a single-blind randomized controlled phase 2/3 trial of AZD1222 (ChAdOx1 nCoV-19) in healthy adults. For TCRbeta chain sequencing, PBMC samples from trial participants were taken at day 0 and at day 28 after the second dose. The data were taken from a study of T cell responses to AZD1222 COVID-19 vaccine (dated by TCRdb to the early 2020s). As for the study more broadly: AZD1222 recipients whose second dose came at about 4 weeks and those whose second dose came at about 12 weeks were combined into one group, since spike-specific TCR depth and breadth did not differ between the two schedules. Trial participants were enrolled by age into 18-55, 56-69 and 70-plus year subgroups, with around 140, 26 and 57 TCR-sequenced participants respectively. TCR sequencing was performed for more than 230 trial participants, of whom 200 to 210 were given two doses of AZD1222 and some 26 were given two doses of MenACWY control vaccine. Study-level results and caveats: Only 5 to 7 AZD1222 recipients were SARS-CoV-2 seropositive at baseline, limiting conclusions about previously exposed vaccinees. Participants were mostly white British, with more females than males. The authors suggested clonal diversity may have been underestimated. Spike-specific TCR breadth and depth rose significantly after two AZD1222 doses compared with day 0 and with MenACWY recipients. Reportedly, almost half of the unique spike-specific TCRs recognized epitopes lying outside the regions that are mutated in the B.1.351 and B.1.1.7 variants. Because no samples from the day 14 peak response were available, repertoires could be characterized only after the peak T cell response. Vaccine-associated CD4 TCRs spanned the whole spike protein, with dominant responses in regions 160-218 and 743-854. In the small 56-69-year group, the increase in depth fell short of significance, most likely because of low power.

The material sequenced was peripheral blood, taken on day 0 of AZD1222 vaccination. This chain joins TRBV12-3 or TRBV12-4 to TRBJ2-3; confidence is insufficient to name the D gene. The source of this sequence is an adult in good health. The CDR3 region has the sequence CASSSADTQYF. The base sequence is TGTGCCAGTTCGAGTGCAGATACGCAGTATTTT.